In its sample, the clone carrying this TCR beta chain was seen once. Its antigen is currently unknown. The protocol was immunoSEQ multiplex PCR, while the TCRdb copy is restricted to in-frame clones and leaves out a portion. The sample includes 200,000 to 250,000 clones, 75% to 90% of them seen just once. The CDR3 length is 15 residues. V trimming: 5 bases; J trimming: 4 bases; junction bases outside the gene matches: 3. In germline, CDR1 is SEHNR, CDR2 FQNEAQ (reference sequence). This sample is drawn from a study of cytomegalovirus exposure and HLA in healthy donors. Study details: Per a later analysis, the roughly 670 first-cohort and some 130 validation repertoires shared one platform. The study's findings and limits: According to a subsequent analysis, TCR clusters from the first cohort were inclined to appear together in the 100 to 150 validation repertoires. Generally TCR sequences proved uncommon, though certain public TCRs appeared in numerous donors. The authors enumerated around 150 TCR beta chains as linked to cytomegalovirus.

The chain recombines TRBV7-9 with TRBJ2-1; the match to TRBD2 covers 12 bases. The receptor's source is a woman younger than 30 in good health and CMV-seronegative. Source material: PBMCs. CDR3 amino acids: CASSPGTSGYNEQFF. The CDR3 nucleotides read TGTGCCAGCAGCCCCGGGACTAGCGGGTACAATGAGCAGTTCTTC.